The entry below gives a single T cell receptor (beta chain) sequence along with its context. TCRdb fed the RT-PCR reads into MiXCR, producing one record per CDR3 protein. The sample shows some 960,000 distinct CDR3 sequences, about a sixth of them seen only once. The record originates from a study of patients and donors after allogeneic stem cell transplantation. The specimen sequenced was blood, either unsorted or a sorted T cell fraction (not recorded which). The origin of this receptor is a human donor who was either an allogeneic HSCT recipient or a stem cell or donor lymphocyte infusion donor (not recorded which). It is not recorded whose cells these are; they may come from a transplant donor.

The CDR3 protein is CASSEEQGGNQPQHF. The CDR3 DNA reads TGTGCCAGCAGTGAAGAACAGGGTGGCAATCAGCCCCAGCATTTT. The chain carries TRBV2 and TRBJ1-5, with D perhaps TRBD1 (6 bases). The V gene lost 1 base and the J gene lost 2 bases, with 9 bases spanning the gap. The length of the CDR3 is 15 residues. Germline V gene data show CDR1 as SNHLY and CDR2 as FYNNEI.